The sample holds a few counts of the clone carrying this T cell receptor beta chain. Its target is unknown. Using its own MiXCR run on the RT-PCR reads, TCRdb lists one record per CDR3 protein. Of more than 700,000 distinct CDR3 sequences in the sample, 21% are singletons; the top ten hold roughly 10%. The source of the sample is a study of response to subunit inactivated influenza vaccine. Study results and limitations: Authors proposed each seasonal influenza vaccination draws in few new T cells.

CDR1 is SQVTM, CDR2 ANQGSEA, per germline. Deletions cut 4 bases from V and 5 bases from J, with 20 bases between. The CDR3 extends over 16 amino acids. The input for sequencing was PBMCs from blood, taken approximately 5 days after vaccination. This clonotype was sampled from a man in his fifties who received an inactivated influenza vaccine. V and J are TRBV29-1 and TRBJ2-2, with D possibly matching TRBD1 (6 bases). In nucleotides, the CDR3 is TGCAGCGTTGCCCGAACCCAGGGGAGAAGAACCGGGGAGCTGTTTTTT. Its protein product is CSVARTQGRRTGELFF.